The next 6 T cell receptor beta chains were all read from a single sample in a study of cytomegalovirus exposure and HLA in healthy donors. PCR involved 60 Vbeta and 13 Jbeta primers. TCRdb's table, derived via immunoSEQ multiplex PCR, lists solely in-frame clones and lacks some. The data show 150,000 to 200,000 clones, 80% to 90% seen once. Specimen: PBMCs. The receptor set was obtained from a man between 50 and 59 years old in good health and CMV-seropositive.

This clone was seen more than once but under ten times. CDR3 nucleotides: TGCGCCAGCAGCCCCCATAGCGGGGTGGCCGGGGAGCTGTTTTTT. Protein sequence: CASSPHSGVAGELFF. This sequence joins TRBV4-1 and TRBJ2-2, with 8 bases fitting TRBD2. The CDR3 sequence is 15 residues long. Germline V gene lookup returns CDR1 MGHRA and CDR2 YSYEKL. V lost 4 bases, J lost 6 bases, and 7 bases stayed unmatched.

CDR3 residues: CSVRRGVPYNEQFF. The CDR3 DNA follows: TGCAGCGTAAGGCGGGGGGTTCCCTACAATGAGCAGTTCTTC. This chain connects TRBV29-1 to TRBJ2-1, with 8 bases matching TRBD2. Trimming removed 6 bases from V and 2 bases from J; junction bases left unmatched: 6. CDR1 is SQVTM, CDR2 ANQGSEA, per germline. The length of the CDR3 is 14 residues.

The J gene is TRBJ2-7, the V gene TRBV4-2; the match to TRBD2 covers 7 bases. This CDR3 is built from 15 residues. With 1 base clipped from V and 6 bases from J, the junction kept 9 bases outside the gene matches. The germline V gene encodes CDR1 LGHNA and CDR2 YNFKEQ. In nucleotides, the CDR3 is TGTGCCAGCAGCCAAGGAAGCGGGGCGACCTCCGAGCAGTACTTC. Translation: CASSQGSGATSEQYF.

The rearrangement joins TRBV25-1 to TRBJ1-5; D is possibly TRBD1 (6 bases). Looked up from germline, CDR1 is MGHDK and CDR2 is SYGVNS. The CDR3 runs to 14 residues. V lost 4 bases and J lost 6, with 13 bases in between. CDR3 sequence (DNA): TGTGCCAGCAGTGCGGGGGGGGCTATTCAGCCCCAGCATTTT. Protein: CASSAGGAIQPQHF.

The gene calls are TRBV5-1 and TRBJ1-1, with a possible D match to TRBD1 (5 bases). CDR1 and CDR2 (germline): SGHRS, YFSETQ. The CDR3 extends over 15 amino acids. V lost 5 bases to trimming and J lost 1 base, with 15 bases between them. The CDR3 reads CASRTGLGSNTEAFF. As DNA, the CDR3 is TGCGCCAGCAGAACAGGTCTGGGGTCGAACACTGAAGCTTTCTTT.

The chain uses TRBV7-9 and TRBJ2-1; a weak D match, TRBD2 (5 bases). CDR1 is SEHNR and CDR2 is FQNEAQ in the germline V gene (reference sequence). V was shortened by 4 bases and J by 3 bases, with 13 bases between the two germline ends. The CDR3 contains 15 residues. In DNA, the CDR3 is TGTGCCAGCAGCTCATCTAGCAGCAACTACAATGAGCAGTTCTTC. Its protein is CASSSSSSNYNEQFF.